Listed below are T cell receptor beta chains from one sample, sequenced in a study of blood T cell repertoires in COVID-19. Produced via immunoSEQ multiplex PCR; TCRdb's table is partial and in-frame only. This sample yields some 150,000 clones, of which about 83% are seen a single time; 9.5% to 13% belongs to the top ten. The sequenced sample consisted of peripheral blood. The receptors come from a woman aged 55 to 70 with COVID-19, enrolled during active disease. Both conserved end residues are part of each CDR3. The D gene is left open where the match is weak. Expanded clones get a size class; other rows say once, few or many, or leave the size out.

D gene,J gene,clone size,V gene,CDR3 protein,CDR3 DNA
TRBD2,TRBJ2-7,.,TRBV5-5,CASSATLAGGPYEQYF,TGTGCCAGCAGCGCAACCCTAGCGGGAGGGCCCTACGAGCAGTACTTC
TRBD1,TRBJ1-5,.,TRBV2,CASGGQGLSNQPQHF,TGTGCCAGCGGAGGACAGGGGTTAAGCAATCAGCCCCAGCATTTT
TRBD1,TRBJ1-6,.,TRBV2,CAASFDRGYSPLHF,TGTGCCGCTTCCTTTGACAGGGGCTACTCACCCCTCCACTTT
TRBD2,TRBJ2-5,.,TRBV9,CASSVEAGGLNTETQYF,TGTGCCAGCAGCGTAGAGGCGGGGGGGCTCAATACGGAGACCCAGTACTTC
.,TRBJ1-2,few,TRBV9,CASSGQDYGYTF,TGTGCCAGCAGCGGACAAGACTATGGCTACACCTTC
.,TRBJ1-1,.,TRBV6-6,CASVNTEAFF,TGTGCCAGCGTAAACACTGAAGCTTTCTTT
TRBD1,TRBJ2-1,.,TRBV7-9,CASRFRDSEFF,TGTGCCAGCAGGTTCCGGGACAGCGAGTTCTTC
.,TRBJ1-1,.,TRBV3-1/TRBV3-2,CASSQVGREALTEAFF,TGTGCCAGCAGCCAGGTGGGGAGGGAGGCGCTCACTGAAGCTTTCTTT
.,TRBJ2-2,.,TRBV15,CATSDIKPGELFF,TGTGCCACCAGCGACATCAAGCCCGGGGAGCTGTTTTTT
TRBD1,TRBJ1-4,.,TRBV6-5,CASSYRGRGEKLFF,TGTGCCAGCAGTTACAGGGGGCGGGGTGAAAAACTGTTTTTT
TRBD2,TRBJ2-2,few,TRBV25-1,CASTGTSGPGELFF,TGTGCCAGCACAGGGACTAGCGGTCCCGGGGAGCTGTTTTTT
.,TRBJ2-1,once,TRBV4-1,CASSDLDINEQFF,TGCGCCAGCAGCGATCTTGACATCAATGAGCAGTTCTTC
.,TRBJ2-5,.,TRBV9,CASSLTGVQETQYF,TGTGCCAGCAGCCTGACCGGGGTCCAAGAGACCCAGTACTTC
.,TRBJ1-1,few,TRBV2,CASKKGRENTEAFF,TGTGCCAGCAAAAAGGGCCGGGAGAACACTGAAGCTTTCTTT
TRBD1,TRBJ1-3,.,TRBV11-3,CASSSGQGRGNTIYF,TGTGCCAGCAGCTCGGGACAGGGCCGTGGAAACACCATATATTTT
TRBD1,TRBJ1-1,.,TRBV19,CASSIVRGTGEAFF,TGTGCCAGTAGTATAGTAAGGGGGACAGGCGAAGCTTTCTTT
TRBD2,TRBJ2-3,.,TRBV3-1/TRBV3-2,CASSQDVAGADTQYF,TGTGCCAGCAGCCAAGACGTAGCGGGAGCAGATACGCAGTATTTT
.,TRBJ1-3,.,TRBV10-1,CASSEGAAGNTIYF,TGCGCCAGCAGTGAAGGGGCAGCTGGAAACACCATATATTTT
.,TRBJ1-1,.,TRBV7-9,CASSLVGANTEAFF,TGTGCCAGCAGCTTAGTAGGAGCAAACACTGAAGCTTTCTTT
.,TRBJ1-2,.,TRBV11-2,CASTSGGGGRDGYTF,TGTGCCAGCACCTCGGGTGGCGGGGGACGAGACGGCTACACCTTC
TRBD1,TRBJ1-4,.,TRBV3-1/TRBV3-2,CASSRSGQSEKLFF,TGTGCCAGCAGCCGTTCGGGACAGTCGGAAAAACTGTTTTTT
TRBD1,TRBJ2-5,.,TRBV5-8,CASSFEQGGTQYF,TGTGCCAGCAGCTTTGAACAGGGGGGGACCCAGTACTTC
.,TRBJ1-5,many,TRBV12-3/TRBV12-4,CASRSGSNQPQHF,TGTGCCAGCAGAAGCGGCTCCAATCAGCCCCAGCATTTT
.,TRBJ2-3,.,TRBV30,CARRAGKGDTQYF,TGTGCCCGTAGGGCAGGCAAGGGGGATACGCAGTATTTT
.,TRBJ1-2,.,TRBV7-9,CASSPDFYGYTF,TGTGCCAGCAGCCCAGACTTCTATGGCTACACCTTC
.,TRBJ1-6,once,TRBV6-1,CASSADHRRLYNSPLHF,TGTGCCAGCAGTGCGGATCACCGGAGACTTTATAATTCACCCCTCCACTTT
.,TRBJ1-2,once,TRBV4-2,CASSQETGDGYTF,TGTGCCAGCAGCCAAGAAACCGGGGATGGCTACACCTTC
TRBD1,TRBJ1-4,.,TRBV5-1,CASRRGQEAEKLFF,TGCGCCAGCAGGAGGGGGCAGGAGGCAGAAAAACTGTTTTTT
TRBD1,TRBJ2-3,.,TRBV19,CASRDRGRDTQYF,TGTGCGAGTAGGGACAGGGGACGGGATACGCAGTATTTT
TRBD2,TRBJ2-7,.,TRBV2,CASSDGGGREQYF,TGTGCCAGCAGTGATGGGGGAGGGCGCGAGCAGTACTTC
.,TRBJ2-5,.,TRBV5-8,CASSLYHQETQYF,TGTGCCAGCAGCTTGTATCACCAAGAGACCCAGTACTTC
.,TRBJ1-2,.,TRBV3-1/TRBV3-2,CASSDPRGGNYGYTF,TGTGCCAGCAGCGACCCAAGGGGGGGTAACTATGGCTACACCTTC
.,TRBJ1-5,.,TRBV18,CASSPPGQQPQHF,TGTGCCAGCTCACCACCGGGGCAGCAGCCCCAGCATTTT
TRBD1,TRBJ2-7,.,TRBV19,CASSRQQGAQYEQYF,TGTGCCAGTAGTAGACAACAGGGGGCGCAATACGAGCAGTACTTC
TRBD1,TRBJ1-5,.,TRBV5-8,CASSHDRGLQPQHF,TGTGCCAGCAGCCACGACAGGGGGCTTCAGCCCCAGCATTTT
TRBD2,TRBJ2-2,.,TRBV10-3,CAISEVLAGNTGELFF,TGTGCCATCAGTGAGGTCCTAGCGGGGAACACCGGGGAGCTGTTTTTT
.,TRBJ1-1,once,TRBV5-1,CASSWTLGTEAFF,TGCGCCAGCAGCTGGACTTTGGGCACTGAAGCTTTCTTT
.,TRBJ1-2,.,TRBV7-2,CASSLGSTRGYTF,TGTGCCAGCAGCTTAGGATCAACACGTGGCTACACCTTC
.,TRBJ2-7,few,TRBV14,CASSQVGRASYEQYF,TGTGCCAGCAGCCAAGTGGGCAGAGCCTCCTACGAGCAGTACTTC
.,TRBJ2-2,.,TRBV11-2,CASSLERTKGGELFF,TGTGCCAGCAGCTTAGAAAGGACAAAGGGCGGGGAGCTGTTTTTT
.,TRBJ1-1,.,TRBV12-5,CASGLPSGGRNTEAFF,TGTGCTAGTGGTTTGCCCTCGGGGGGCCGGAACACTGAAGCTTTCTTT
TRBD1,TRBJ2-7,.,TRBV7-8,CASSLDRAKGQYF,TGTGCCAGCAGCCTCGACAGGGCCAAGGGGCAGTACTTC
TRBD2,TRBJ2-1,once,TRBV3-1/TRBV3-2,CASRPSGRNNEQFF,TGTGCCAGCAGGCCAAGCGGGAGAAACAATGAGCAGTTCTTC
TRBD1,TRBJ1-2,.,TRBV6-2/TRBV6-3,CASSLGQGALGYTF,TGTGCCAGCAGCCTCGGACAGGGGGCTCTTGGCTACACCTTC
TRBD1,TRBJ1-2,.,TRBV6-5,CASSYSSRDRVRGYTF,TGTGCCAGCAGTTACTCGTCCCGGGACAGGGTCCGTGGCTACACCTTC
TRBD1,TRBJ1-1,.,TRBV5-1,CASSEGGFDTEAFF,TGCGCCAGCAGCGAAGGGGGCTTCGATACTGAAGCTTTCTTT
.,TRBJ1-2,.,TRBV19,CASSIRGTRYGYTF,TGTGCCAGTAGTATAAGAGGGACAAGGTATGGCTACACCTTC
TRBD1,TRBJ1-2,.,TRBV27,CASSPYGTASYGYTF,TGTGCCAGCAGTCCCTACGGGACAGCTTCTTATGGCTACACCTTC
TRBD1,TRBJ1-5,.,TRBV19,CASTKRGTGLDQPQHF,TGTGCCAGTACCAAAAGGGGGACAGGGTTGGATCAGCCCCAGCATTTT
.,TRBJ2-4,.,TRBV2,CASSEGRLNIQYF,TGTGCCAGCAGTGAAGGCAGGCTAAACATTCAGTACTTC
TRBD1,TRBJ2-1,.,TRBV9,CASSDSGTGSQNEQFF,TGTGCCAGCAGCGACTCGGGGACAGGGTCTCAGAATGAGCAGTTCTTC
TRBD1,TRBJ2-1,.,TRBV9,CASSGGGQGSYNEQFF,TGTGCCAGCAGCGGAGGGGGACAGGGGTCATACAATGAGCAGTTCTTC
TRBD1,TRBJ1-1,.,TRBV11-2,CASSPILSTGTSTEAFF,TGTGCCAGCAGCCCCATCCTTTCGACAGGGACATCCACTGAAGCTTTCTTT